What follows is one T cell receptor beta chain and its context. The antigen is unknown. The source of the sample is a study of memory CD4+ T cells and cytomegalovirus serostatus. Single viable CD3+CD4+CD8-CD45RO+ cells were sorted as the memory CD4+ T cells. Positive selection with CD4 microbeads enriched total CD4+ T cells. Original data processing: After removing out-of-frame reads, over 2 million distinct TCRbeta sequences remained. Repertoires were generated with immunoSEQ multiplex PCR, while TCRdb's copy carries only in-frame clones and drops some. V and J calls and clone size are as listed in that table; D and trimming were resolved from the DNA. The sample holds 70,000 or so clones, around 78% seen once. General observations from the study: Suggested: most of the CMV-linked TCR signature lies in CD4+ memory cells.

CDR1 is SGHRS and CDR2 is YFSETQ in the germline V gene. V was trimmed by 4 bases and J by 9 bases, leaving 20 bases between them. This CDR3 is 14 amino acids long. The source is an adult in good health and CMV-seropositive. The chain combines TRBV5-1 with TRBJ2-7; perhaps TRBD1 as D (6 bases). Sequenced material: memory CD4+ T cells from blood. CDR3 DNA: TGCGCCAGCAGCCTGCAGGACAGCCTGTCGGGGCAGTACTTC. This gives the protein CASSLQDSLSGQYF. Complete variable domain (other parts from reference TRBV5-1 and TRBJ2-7): KAGVTQTPRYLIKTRGQQVTLSCSPISGHRSVSWYQQTPGQGLQFLFEYFSETQRNKGNFPGRFSGRQFSNSRSEMNVSTLELGDSALYLCASSLQDSLSGQYFGPGTRLTVT.